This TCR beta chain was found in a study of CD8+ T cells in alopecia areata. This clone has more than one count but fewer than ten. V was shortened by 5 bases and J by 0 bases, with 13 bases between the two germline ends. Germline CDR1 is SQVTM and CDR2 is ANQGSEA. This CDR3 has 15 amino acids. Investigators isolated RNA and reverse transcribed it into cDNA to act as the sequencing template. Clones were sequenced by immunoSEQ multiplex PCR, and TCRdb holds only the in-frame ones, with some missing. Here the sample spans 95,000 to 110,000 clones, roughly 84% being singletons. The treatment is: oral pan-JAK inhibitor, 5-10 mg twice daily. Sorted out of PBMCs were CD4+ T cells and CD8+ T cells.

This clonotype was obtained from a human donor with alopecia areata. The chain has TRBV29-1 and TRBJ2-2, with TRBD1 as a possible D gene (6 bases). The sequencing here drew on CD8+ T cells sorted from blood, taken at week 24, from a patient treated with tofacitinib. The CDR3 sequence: CSVSLRTANTGELFF. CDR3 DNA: TGCAGCGTTTCTCTCCGGACAGCGAACACCGGGGAGCTGTTTTTT.